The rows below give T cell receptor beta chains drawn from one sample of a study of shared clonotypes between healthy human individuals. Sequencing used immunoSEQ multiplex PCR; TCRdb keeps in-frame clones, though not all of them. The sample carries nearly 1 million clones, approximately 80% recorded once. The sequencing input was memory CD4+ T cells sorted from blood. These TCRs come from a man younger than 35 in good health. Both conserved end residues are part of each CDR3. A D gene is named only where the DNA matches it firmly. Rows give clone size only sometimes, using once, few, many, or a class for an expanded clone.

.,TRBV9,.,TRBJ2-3,TGTGCCAGCAGCCCCGGGACGTATAGCACAGATACGCAGTATTTT,CASSPGTYSTDTQYF
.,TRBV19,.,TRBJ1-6,TGTGCCAGTCAACAGTCCCTCAATTCACCCCTCCACTTT,CASQQSLNSPLHF
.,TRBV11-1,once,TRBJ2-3,TGTGCCAGCAGCTCGGCCATCTCGGATACGCAGTATTTT,CASSSAISDTQYF
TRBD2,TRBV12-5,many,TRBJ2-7,TGTGCTAGTGGTTTGCCCCCGGGACTAAGGCAGTACTTC,CASGLPPGLRQYF
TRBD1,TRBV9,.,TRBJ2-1,TGTGCCAGCAGCGTAGCAGATCGCGGACAGGGTTGGAATGAGCAGTTCTTC,CASSVADRGQGWNEQFF
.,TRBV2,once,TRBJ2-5,TGTGCCAGCAGTGAAAGTACAGTCCAAGAGACCCAGTACTTC,CASSESTVQETQYF
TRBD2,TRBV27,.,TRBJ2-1,TGTGCCAGCAGAGGGACTAGCGGGAGTATAGGCAATGAGCAGTTCTTC,CASRGTSGSIGNEQFF
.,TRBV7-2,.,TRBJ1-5,TGTGCCAGCAGCTTAGGGCGGAGTCAGCCCCAGCATTTT,CASSLGRSQPQHF
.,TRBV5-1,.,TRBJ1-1,TGCGCCAGCAATTCGGCCGGCGGACTGAACACTGAAGCTTTCTTT,CASNSAGGLNTEAFF
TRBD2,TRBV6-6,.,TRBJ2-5,TGTGCCAGCAGCCCAAGGGAGGGGCAAGAGACCCAGTACTTC,CASSPREGQETQYF
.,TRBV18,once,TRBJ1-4,TGTGCCAGCTCTACACTATCAGGCGAAAAACTGTTTTTT,CASSTLSGEKLFF
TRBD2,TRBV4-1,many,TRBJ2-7,TGCGCCAGCAGCCGTAGCGGGGGGGAGACCCTCGAGCAGTACTTC,CASSRSGGETLEQYF
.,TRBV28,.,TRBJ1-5,TGTGCCAGCAGTCCCCTCCATAGCAATCAGCCCCAGCATTTT,CASSPLHSNQPQHF
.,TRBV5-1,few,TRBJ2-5,TGCGCCAGCAGGGAGCCGGGCGCGCAAGAGACCCAGTACTTC,CASREPGAQETQYF
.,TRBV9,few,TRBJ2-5,TGTGCCAGCAGCGTAGCTACCGGCCTAGCCCAAGAGACCCAGTACTTC,CASSVATGLAQETQYF
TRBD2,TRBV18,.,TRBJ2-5,TGTGCCAGCTCCTACGGGACTAGCGGGATGGAGACCCAGTACTTC,CASSYGTSGMETQYF
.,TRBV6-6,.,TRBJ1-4,TGTGCCAGCACCTTACAGGGTTTCGCAACTAATGAAAAACTGTTTTTT,CASTLQGFATNEKLFF
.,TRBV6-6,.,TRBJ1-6,TGTGCCAGCACCCAAGTTCGGCAGGGGAATTCACCCCTCCACTTT,CASTQVRQGNSPLHF
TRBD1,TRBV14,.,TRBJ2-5,TGTGCCAGCAGCCAAGGGACAGGGAAGACCCAGTACTTC,CASSQGTGKTQYF
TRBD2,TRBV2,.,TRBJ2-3,TGTGCCAGCAGTGACAAGCGGGGCGGGTCTAGCGGATTCACAGATACGCAGTATTTT,CASSDKRGGSSGFTDTQYF
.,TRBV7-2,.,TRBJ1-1,TGTGCCAGCAGCTTAGTTTCGGGACTCTTGAACACTGAAGCTTTCTTT,CASSLVSGLLNTEAFF
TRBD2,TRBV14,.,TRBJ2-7,TGTGCCAGCAGGAGACTAGCGGGAGAGGCCTACGAGCAGTACTTC,CASRRLAGEAYEQYF
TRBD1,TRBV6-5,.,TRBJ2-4,TGTGCCAGCAGTTACTCGACAGGGGGCCGAAACATTCAGTACTTC,CASSYSTGGRNIQYF
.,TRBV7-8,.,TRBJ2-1,TGTGCCAGCAGTCCCCCCCCCGAGGGCTCATACAATGAGCAGTTCTTC,CASSPPPEGSYNEQFF
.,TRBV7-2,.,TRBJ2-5,TGTGCCAGCAGCTCCTATACGGAGACCCAGTACTTC,CASSSYTETQYF
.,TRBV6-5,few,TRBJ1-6,TGTGCCAGCAGACCCCCGAACAAGGCCCTCCACTTT,CASRPPNKALHF
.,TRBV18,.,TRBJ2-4,TGTGCCAGCTCACCACCTACGGGGGATGTAGCCAAAAACATTCAGTACTTC,CASSPPTGDVAKNIQYF